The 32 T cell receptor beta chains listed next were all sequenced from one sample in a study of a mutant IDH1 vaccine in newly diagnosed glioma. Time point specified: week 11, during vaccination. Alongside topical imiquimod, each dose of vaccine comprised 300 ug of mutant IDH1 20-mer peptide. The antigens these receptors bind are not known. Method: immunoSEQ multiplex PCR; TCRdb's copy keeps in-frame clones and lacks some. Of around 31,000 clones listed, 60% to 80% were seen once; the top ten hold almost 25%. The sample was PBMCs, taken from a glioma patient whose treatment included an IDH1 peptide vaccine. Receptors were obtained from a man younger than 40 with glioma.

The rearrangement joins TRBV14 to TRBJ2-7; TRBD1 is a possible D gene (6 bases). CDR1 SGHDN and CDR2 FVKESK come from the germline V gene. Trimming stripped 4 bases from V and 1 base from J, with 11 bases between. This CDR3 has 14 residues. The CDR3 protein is CASSRDKYSYEQYF. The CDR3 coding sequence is TGTGCCAGCAGCCGGGACAAGTATTCCTACGAGCAGTACTTC.

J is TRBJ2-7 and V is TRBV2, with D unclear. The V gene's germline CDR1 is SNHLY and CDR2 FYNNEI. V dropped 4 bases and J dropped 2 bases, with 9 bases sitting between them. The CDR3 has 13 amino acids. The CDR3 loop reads CASSVERTYEQYF. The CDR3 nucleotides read TGTGCCAGCAGTGTCGAGCGAACCTACGAGCAGTACTTC.

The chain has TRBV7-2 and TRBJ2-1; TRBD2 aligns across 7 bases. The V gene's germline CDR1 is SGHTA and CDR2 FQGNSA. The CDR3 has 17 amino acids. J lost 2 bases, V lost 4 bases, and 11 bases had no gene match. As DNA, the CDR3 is TGTGCCAGCAGCTCAGGACAAGGCGGGGGACCCTACAATGAGCAGTTCTTC. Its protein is CASSSGQGGGPYNEQFF.

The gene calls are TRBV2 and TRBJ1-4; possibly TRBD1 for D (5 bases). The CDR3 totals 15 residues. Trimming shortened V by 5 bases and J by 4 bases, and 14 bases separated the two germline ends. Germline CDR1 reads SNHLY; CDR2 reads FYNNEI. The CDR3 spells CASSRDVGHNEKLFF. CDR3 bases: TGTGCCAGCAGTAGGGACGTCGGGCATAATGAAAAACTGTTTTTT.

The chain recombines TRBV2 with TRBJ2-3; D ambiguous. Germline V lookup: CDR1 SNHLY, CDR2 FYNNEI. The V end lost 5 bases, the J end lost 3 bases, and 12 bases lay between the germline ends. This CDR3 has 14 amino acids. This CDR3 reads CASSSQTATDTQYF. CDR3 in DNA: TGTGCCAGCAGTAGTCAAACAGCAACAGATACGCAGTATTTT.

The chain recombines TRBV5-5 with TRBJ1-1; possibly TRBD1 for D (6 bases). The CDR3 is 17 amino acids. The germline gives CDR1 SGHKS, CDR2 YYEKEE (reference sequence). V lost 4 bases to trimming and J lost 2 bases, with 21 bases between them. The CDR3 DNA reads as TGTGCCAGCAGCACTTTGGACAGAGTGGTATTAAACACTGAAGCTTTCTTT. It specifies CASSTLDRVVLNTEAFF.

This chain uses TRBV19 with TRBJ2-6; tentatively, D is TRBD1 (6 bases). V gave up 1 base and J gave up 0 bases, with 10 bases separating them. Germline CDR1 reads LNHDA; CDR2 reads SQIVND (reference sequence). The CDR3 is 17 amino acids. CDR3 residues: CASSIVQGISGANVLTF. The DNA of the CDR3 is TGTGCCAGTAGTATAGTTCAGGGGATCTCTGGGGCCAACGTCCTGACTTTC.

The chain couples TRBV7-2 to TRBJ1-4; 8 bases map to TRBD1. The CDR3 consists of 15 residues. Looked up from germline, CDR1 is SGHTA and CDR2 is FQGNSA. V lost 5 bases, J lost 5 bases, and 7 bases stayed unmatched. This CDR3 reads CASSQNRGGNEKLFF. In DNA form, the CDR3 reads TGTGCCAGCAGCCAGAACAGGGGGGGGAATGAAAAACTGTTTTTT.

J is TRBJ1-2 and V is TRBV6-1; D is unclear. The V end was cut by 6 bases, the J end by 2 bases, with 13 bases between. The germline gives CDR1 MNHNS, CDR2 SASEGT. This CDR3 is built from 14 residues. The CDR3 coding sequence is TGTGCCAGCAGACATCTACCGGGAAACTATGGCTACACCTTC. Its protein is CASRHLPGNYGYTF.

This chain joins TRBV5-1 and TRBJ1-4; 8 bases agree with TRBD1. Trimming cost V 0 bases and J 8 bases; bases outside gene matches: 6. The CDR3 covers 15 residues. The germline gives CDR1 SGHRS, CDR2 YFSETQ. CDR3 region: CASSLVAGGYEKLFF. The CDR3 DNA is TGCGCCAGCAGCTTGGTTGCAGGGGGCTACGAAAAACTGTTTTTT.

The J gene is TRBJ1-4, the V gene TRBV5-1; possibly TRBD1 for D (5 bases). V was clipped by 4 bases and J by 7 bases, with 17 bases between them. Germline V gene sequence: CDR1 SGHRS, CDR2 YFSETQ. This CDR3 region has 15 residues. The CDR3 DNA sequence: TGCGCCAGCAGCCCCCTCGGGGGGGTCGGTGAAAAACTGTTTTTT. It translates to CASSPLGGVGEKLFF.

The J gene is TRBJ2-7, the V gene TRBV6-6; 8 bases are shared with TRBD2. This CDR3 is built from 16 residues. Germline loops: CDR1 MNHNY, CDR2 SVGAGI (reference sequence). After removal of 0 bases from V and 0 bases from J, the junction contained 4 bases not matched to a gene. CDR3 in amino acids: CASSYSRRGGSYEQYF. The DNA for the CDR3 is TGTGCCAGCAGTTACTCTAGACGGGGGGGCTCCTACGAGCAGTACTTC.

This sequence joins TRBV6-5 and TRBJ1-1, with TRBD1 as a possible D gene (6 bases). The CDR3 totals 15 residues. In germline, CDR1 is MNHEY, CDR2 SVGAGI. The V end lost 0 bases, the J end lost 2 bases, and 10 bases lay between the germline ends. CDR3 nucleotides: TGTGCCAGCAGTTACTCGAGGACAGCTAACACTGAAGCTTTCTTT. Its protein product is CASSYSRTANTEAFF.

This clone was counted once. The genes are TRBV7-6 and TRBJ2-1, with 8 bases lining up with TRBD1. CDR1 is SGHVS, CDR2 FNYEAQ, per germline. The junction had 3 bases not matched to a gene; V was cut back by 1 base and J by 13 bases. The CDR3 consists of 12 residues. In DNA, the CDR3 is TGTGCCAGCAGCTTAGGACAGGGGATACAGTTCTTC. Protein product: CASSLGQGIQFF.

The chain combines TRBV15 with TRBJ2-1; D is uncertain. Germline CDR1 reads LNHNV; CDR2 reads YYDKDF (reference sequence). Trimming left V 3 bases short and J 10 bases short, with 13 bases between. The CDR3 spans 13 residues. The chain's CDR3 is CATSSYKLREQFF. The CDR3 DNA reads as TGTGCCACCAGCAGCTACAAACTACGGGAGCAGTTCTTC.

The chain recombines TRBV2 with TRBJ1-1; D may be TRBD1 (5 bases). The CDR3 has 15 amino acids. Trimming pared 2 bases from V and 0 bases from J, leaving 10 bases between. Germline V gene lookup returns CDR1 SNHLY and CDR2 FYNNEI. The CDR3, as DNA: TGTGCCAGCAGTGAACGTCGGGGGATGAACACTGAAGCTTTCTTT. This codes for CASSERRGMNTEAFF.

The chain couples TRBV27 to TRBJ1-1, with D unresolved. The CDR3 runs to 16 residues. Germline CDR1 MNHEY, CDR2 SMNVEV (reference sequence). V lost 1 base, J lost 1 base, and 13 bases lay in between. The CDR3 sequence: CASSLYRVPSNTEAFF. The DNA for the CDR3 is TGTGCCAGCAGTTTATATCGTGTCCCGTCGAACACTGAAGCTTTCTTT.

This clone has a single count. In DNA, the CDR3 is TGTGCCAGTAGTATAGAATCCGGGGGCGAGCAGTACTTC. It translates to CASSIESGGEQYF. The rearrangement uses TRBV19 and TRBJ2-7, with a possible D match to TRBD2 (6 bases). The CDR3 is 13 residues long. Germline-derived CDR1 and CDR2 are LNHDA and SQIVND (reference sequence). V was trimmed by 0 bases and J by 6 bases, leaving 9 bases between them.

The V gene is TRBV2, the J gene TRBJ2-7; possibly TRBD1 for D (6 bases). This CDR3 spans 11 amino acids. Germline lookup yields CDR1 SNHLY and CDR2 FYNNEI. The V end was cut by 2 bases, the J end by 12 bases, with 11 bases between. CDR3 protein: CASSESQGSYF. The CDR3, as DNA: TGTGCCAGCAGTGAAAGTCAGGGGTCGTACTTC.

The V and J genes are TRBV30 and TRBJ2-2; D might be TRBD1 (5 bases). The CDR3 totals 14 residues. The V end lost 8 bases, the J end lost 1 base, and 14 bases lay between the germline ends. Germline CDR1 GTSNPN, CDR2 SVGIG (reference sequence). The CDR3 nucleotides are TGTGCCCGCAGGGTGGACCTGAACACCGGGGAGCTGTTTTTT. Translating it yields CARRVDLNTGELFF. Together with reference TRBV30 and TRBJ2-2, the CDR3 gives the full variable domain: SQTIHQWPATLVQPVGSPLSLECTVEGTSNPNLYWYRQAAGRGLQLLFYSVGIGQISSEVPQNLSASRPQDRQFILSSKKLLLSDSGFYLCARRVDLNTGELFFGEGSRLTVL.

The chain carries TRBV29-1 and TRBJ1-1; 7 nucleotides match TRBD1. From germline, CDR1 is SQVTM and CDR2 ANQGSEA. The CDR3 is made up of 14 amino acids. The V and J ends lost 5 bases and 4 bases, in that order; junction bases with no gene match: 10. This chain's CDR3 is CSVRGEGAFTEAFF. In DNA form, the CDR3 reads TGCAGCGTTAGGGGGGAGGGGGCCTTCACTGAAGCTTTCTTT.

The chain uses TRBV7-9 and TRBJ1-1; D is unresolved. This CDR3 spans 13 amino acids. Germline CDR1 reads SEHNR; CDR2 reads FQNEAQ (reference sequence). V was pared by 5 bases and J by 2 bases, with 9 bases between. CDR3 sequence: CASSPEGNTEAFF. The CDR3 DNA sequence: TGTGCCAGCAGCCCTGAGGGTAACACTGAAGCTTTCTTT.

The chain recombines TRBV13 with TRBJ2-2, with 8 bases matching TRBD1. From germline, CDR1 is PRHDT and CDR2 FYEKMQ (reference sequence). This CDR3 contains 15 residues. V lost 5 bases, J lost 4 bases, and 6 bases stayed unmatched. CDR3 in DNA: TGTGCCAGCAGCCTCCTGACAGGGGCCACCGGGGAGCTGTTTTTT. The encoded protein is CASSLLTGATGELFF.

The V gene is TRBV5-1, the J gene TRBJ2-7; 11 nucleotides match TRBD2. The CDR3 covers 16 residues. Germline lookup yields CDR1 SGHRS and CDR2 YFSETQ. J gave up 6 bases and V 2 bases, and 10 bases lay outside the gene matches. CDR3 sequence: CASSLPGTSGGGEQYF. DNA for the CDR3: TGCGCCAGCAGCTTACCCGGGACTAGCGGAGGTGGCGAGCAGTACTTC.

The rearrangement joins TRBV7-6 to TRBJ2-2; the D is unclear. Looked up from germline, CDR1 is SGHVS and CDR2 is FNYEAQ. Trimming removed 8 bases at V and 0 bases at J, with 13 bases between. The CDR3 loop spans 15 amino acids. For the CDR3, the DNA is TGTGCCAGCCTCCCCGGCCTTCCGAACACCGGGGAGCTGTTTTTT. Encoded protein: CASLPGLPNTGELFF.

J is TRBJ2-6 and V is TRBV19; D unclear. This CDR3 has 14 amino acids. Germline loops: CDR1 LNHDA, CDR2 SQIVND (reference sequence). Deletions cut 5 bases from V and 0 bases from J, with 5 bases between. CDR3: CASSLASGANVLTF. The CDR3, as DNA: TGTGCCAGTAGTTTGGCCTCTGGGGCCAACGTCCTGACTTTC.

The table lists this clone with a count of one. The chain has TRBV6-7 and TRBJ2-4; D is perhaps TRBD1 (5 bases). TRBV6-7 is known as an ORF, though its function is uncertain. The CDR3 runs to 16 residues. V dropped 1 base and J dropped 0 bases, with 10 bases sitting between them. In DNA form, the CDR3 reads TGTGCCAGCAGTTACTGCAGGGCCCAAGCCAAAAACATTCAGTACTTC. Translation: CASSYCRAQAKNIQYF.

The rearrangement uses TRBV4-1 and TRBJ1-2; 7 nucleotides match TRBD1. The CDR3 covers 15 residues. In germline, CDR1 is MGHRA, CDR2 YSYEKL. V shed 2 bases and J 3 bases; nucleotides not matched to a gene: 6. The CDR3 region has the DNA TGCGCCAGCAGCCAACCACGGACAGGACACTATGGCTACACCTTC. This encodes CASSQPRTGHYGYTF.

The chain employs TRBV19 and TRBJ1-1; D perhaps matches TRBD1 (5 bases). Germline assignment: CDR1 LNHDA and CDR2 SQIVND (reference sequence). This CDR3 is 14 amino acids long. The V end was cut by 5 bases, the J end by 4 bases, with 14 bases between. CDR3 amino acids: CASSPLGDGTEAFF. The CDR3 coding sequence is TGTGCCAGTAGTCCATTGGGGGATGGCACTGAAGCTTTCTTT. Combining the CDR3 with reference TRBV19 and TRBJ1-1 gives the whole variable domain DGGITQSPKYLFRKEGQNVTLSCEQNLNHDAMYWYRQDPGQGLRLIYYSQIVNDFQKGDIAEGYSVSREKKESFPLTVTSAQKNPTAFYLCASSPLGDGTEAFFGQGTRLTVV.

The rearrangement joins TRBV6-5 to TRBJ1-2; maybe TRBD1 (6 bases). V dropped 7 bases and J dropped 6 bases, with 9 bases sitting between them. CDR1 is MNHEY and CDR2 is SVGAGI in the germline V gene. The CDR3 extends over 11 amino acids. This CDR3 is CASKTGDGYTF. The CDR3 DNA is TGTGCCAGCAAGACAGGAGATGGCTACACCTTC.

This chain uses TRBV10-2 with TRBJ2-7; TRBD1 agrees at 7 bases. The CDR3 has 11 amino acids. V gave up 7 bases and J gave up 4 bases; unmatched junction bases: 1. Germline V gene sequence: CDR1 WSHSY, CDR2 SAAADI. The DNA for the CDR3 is TGCGCCAGCAAGACAGGGTACGAGCAGTACTTC. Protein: CASKTGYEQYF.

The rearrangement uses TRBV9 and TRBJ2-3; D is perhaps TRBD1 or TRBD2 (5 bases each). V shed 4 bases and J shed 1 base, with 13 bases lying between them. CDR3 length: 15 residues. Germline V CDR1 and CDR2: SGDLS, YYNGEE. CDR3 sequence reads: CASSPLQGGTDTQYF. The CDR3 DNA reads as TGTGCCAGCAGCCCCCTCCAGGGAGGCACAGATACGCAGTATTTT.